Shown below are 30 T cell receptor beta chains from a single sample sequenced in a study of identical twins. TCRdb used MiXCR to reprocess the 5' RACE reads, holding one entry per CDR3 protein. This table holds about 530,000 distinct CDR3 sequences, under 25% found once. These same records also appear under a second study, on yellow fever vaccine responses in identical twins.

Specimen: CD4+ T cells sorted from blood. The receptors come from a woman aged 18-29 years in good health.

The chain couples TRBV5-1 to TRBJ2-5, with 9 bases aligning to TRBD2. Trimming took 4 bases from V and 5 from J; bases not matched to a gene: 9. Germline lookup yields CDR1 SGHRS and CDR2 YFSETQ. This CDR3 contains 15 residues. The CDR3 nucleotides are TGCGCCAGCAGCAGTGGCCCCACTAGCGGGGAGACCCAGTACTTC. It codes for CASSSGPTSGETQYF.

The V gene is TRBV5-1, the J gene TRBJ2-1; the match to TRBD1 covers 7 bases. The V and J ends lost 4 bases and 7 bases, in that order; junction bases with no gene match: 17. Germline CDR1 is SGHRS and CDR2 is YFSETQ. CDR3 length: 17 amino acids. CDR3 amino acids: CASSHTGTEWWGNEQFF. The CDR3 DNA reads TGCGCCAGCAGCCATACAGGGACAGAGTGGTGGGGGAATGAGCAGTTCTTC.

This clonotype was seen many times. CDR3 in amino acids: CASSWDGSNTGELFF. CDR3 sequence (DNA): TGCGCCAGCAGCTGGGACGGCTCGAACACCGGGGAGCTGTTTTTT. J is TRBJ2-2 and V is TRBV5-1; the D call may be TRBD1 or TRBD2 (5 bases each). Trimming cost V 3 bases and J 0 bases, with 9 bases left between them. This CDR3 comprises 15 residues. Germline V gene data show CDR1 as SGHRS and CDR2 as YFSETQ.

This chain's CDR3 is CSASSTSGFDNEQFF. CDR3 DNA: TGCAGTGCTAGCTCGACTAGCGGTTTTGACAATGAGCAGTTCTTC. The chain recombines TRBV20-1 with TRBJ2-1, with 9 bases fitting TRBD2. CDR3 length: 15 residues. V gave up 3 bases and J gave up 5 bases; unmatched junction bases: 8. Germline CDR1 reads DFQATT; CDR2 reads SNEGSKA (reference sequence).

The V and J genes are TRBV5-8 and TRBJ1-5; weak D call: TRBD1 (6 bases). The CDR3 has 17 amino acids. Trimming left V 4 bases short and J 12 bases short, with 29 bases between. Per the germline V gene, CDR1 is SGHTS and CDR2 is YDEGEE. CDR3 loop: CASSQIGMDYSPQGQHF. In DNA, the CDR3 is TGTGCCAGCAGCCAGATCGGAATGGATTACAGCCCACAGGGCCAGCATTTT.

The table lists this clonotype with a few counts. The chain recombines TRBV2 with TRBJ2-1, with a weak D call TRBD2 (5 bases). The CDR3 is 12 amino acids. Between the trimmed V and J ends, which lost 6 bases and 13 bases, there was a span of 16 bases. Looked up from germline, CDR1 is SNHLY and CDR2 is FYNNEI. The CDR3 loop is CASRRQDGEQFF. CDR3 in DNA: TGTGCCAGCAGACGTCAGGACGGGGAACAGTTCTTC.

The gene calls are TRBV10-3 and TRBJ2-3; D perhaps matches TRBD2 (6 bases). Trimming pared 2 bases from V and 1 base from J, leaving 10 bases between. This CDR3 has 15 amino acids. Germline V gene lookup returns CDR1 ENHRY and CDR2 SYGVKD. The CDR3 sequence: CAISEGTYRTDTQYF. The CDR3 DNA reads as TGTGCCATCAGTGAGGGGACTTACCGCACAGATACGCAGTATTTT.

In this sample, this clonotype turned up a few times. The V call is TRBV12-3 or TRBV12-4, the J call TRBJ2-1, with 8 bases identical to TRBD2. J was trimmed by 4 bases and V by 6 bases; bases with no gene match: 11. This CDR3 comprises 16 residues. This CDR3 is CASSLARSGRYNEQFF. CDR3 DNA: TGTGCCAGCAGCCTCGCGAGGAGCGGGAGATACAATGAGCAGTTCTTC.

V gene TRBV28 combines with J gene TRBJ2-1, with D possibly matching TRBD1 (5 bases). The CDR3 covers 12 residues. Germline V gene lookup returns CDR1 MDHEN and CDR2 SYDVKM. The germline V and J ends were trimmed by 4 bases and 9 bases, with 10 bases remaining between them. CDR3: CASSSRVGEQFF. Here the CDR3 DNA reads TGTGCCAGCAGTTCCAGGGTCGGTGAGCAGTTCTTC.

This clonotype was picked up a small number of times. In DNA, the CDR3 is TGCGCCAGCAGCTCCGGGACCGCCCCGGAGACCCAGTACTTC. This encodes CASSSGTAPETQYF. V and J are TRBV5-1 and TRBJ2-5; D possibly uses TRBD1 or TRBD2 (5 bases each). V lost 3 bases and J lost 5, with 14 bases in between. CDR1 is SGHRS and CDR2 is YFSETQ in the germline V gene. This CDR3 has 14 amino acids.

V is TRBV28 and J is TRBJ2-1, with TRBD1 matching 8 bases. Germline V gene sequence: CDR1 MDHEN, CDR2 SYDVKM. Trimming took 6 bases from V and 12 from J; bases not matched to a gene: 16. The CDR3 consists of 15 residues. CDR3 in DNA: TGTGCCAGCAGGGGGATACCGATCACAGGGGGGACGCAGTTCTTC. Encoded protein: CASRGIPITGGTQFF.

The CDR3 protein is CASSGLAGVVTNEQFF. The CDR3 nucleotides read TGTGCCAGTAGCGGACTAGCGGGAGTTGTGACGAATGAGCAGTTCTTC. The V gene is TRBV19, the J gene TRBJ2-1; 13 nucleotides line up with TRBD2. Germline assignment: CDR1 LNHDA and CDR2 SQIVND (reference sequence). This CDR3 region has 16 residues. V gave up 6 bases and J gave up 7 bases; unmatched junction bases: 9.

This clonotype has a count of ten or more. The chain recombines TRBV6-5 with TRBJ2-3; 9 nucleotides align to TRBD2. Germline lookup yields CDR1 MNHEY and CDR2 SVGAGI. The CDR3 has 16 amino acids. V dropped 2 bases and J dropped 3; count of bases not matched to a gene: 6. CDR3 sequence reads: CASSYTRGGGTDTQYF. The CDR3 DNA follows: TGTGCCAGCAGTTACACGCGGGGGGGCGGGACAGATACGCAGTATTTT.

The V and J genes are TRBV24-1 and TRBJ2-1; TRBD2 aligns across 8 bases. This CDR3 spans 15 amino acids. Germline V CDR1 and CDR2: KGHDR, SFDVKD. After removal of 3 bases from V and 8 bases from J, the junction contained 8 bases not matched to a gene. The CDR3 coding sequence is TGTGCCACCAGTGATCCTCCGGGGGGGGTGTATGAGCAGTTCTTC. It is translated as CATSDPPGGVYEQFF.

The V and J genes are TRBV20-1 and TRBJ2-7; 14 bases map to TRBD2. The CDR3 length is 16 residues. Germline V lookup: CDR1 DFQATT, CDR2 SNEGSKA (reference sequence). J gave up 9 bases and V 1 base, and 11 bases lay outside the gene matches. The CDR3 DNA is TGCAGTGCTAGAGGTCAACCGGGACTAGCGGGAGTAGTGCAGTACTTC. This encodes CSARGQPGLAGVVQYF.

The gene calls are TRBV4-1 and TRBJ2-1; 7 positions match TRBD2. This CDR3 region has 15 residues. Germline V CDR1 and CDR2: MGHRA, YSYEKL. With V trimmed by 2 bases and J by 6 bases, 7 bases remained unmatched. As DNA, the CDR3 is TGCGCCAGCAGCCAAAAGGCCAGGGAGGGCAATGAGCAGTTCTTC. Protein sequence: CASSQKAREGNEQFF.

This clonotype was detected only a few times. The V gene is TRBV18, the J gene TRBJ1-2; D might be TRBD1 (5 bases). V shed 1 base and J shed 8 bases, with 11 bases lying between them. The CDR3 is 13 residues long. The germline CDR1 and CDR2 sequences are KGHSH and LQKENI. The CDR3 reads CASSPQEGRGYTF. Here the CDR3 DNA reads TGTGCCAGCTCACCACAGGAGGGGAGAGGCTACACCTTC.

The chain links TRBV29-1 to TRBJ2-5, with TRBD2 matching over 8 bases. CDR3 length: 12 residues. Losses at the gene ends were 5 bases for V and 4 bases for J; bases not matched to a gene: 3. In germline, CDR1 is SQVTM, CDR2 ANQGSEA. This CDR3 reads CSVQGLAETQYF. As DNA, the CDR3 is TGCAGCGTTCAAGGACTAGCAGAGACCCAGTACTTC.

This rearrangement joins TRBV20-1 to TRBJ1-1; the D is unclear. V shed 7 bases and J shed 0 bases, with 12 bases lying between them. The germline gives CDR1 DFQATT, CDR2 SNEGSKA (reference sequence). This CDR3 region has 13 residues. CDR3 protein: CSGTASLNTEAFF. CDR3 DNA sequence: TGCAGTGGAACGGCGTCACTGAACACTGAAGCTTTCTTT.

This chain links TRBV6-5 with TRBJ2-6, with unresolved D. CDR1 and CDR2 (germline): MNHEY, SVGAGI. The V and J ends lost 4 bases and 5 bases respectively, with 12 bases between them. The CDR3 has 15 residues. The CDR3 loop is CASSSGSLWANVLTF. The CDR3 coding sequence is TGTGCCAGCAGTTCCGGGTCGCTCTGGGCCAACGTCCTGACTTTC.

The chain couples TRBV15 to TRBJ2-4; D may be TRBD1 (6 bases). Germline-derived CDR1 and CDR2 are LNHNV and YYDKDF (reference sequence). Trimming shortened V by 4 bases and J by 3 bases, and 19 bases separated the two germline ends. The CDR3 spans 17 residues. The CDR3 DNA reads TGTGCCACCAGCACAAGAGAGGGGGTGGTTGACAAAAACATTCAGTACTTC. It translates to CATSTREGVVDKNIQYF. The entire variable domain, with the rest obtained from reference TRBV15 and TRBJ2-4, is as follows: DAMVIQNPRYQVTQFGKPVTLSCSQTLNHNVMYWYQQKSSQAPKLLFHYYDKDFNNEADTPDNFQSRRPNTSFCFLDIRSPGLGDTAMYLCATSTREGVVDKNIQYFGAGTRLSVL.

This clonotype has more than one count but fewer than ten. The J gene is TRBJ2-7, the V gene TRBV20-1; 10 bases line up with TRBD2. Per the germline V gene, CDR1 is DFQATT and CDR2 is SNEGSKA (reference sequence). Trimming cost V 0 bases and J 2 bases; bases outside gene matches: 4. The CDR3 has 15 amino acids. CDR3 in amino acids: CSARDASGRPYEQYV. The CDR3 bases are TGCAGTGCTAGAGACGCTAGCGGGAGACCCTACGAGCAGTACGTC.

This chain links TRBV10-3 with TRBJ2-2, with 9 bases lining up with TRBD1. This CDR3 region has 20 residues. Looked up from germline, CDR1 is ENHRY and CDR2 is SYGVKD. Germline trimming cut 7 bases from V and 3 bases from J; bases unmatched to any gene: 21. CDR3 bases: TGTGCCATCAAGCCCGGGTCGGGGTCACTGGGGACAGGGTACACCGGGGAGCTGTTTTTT. It translates to CAIKPGSGSLGTGYTGELFF.

V is TRBV7-2 and J is TRBJ2-2; D is ambiguous. This CDR3 has 17 residues. V shed 4 bases and J shed 0 bases, with 15 bases lying between them. Germline-derived CDR1 and CDR2 are SGHTA and FQGNSA. The CDR3 region has the DNA TGTGCCAGCAGCTCCCTGCTGGGGTCCGCGAACACCGGGGAGCTGTTTTTT. It translates to CASSSLLGSANTGELFF.

The sample holds one count of this clonotype. The chain links TRBV10-3 to TRBJ2-3; D not resolved. The CDR3 runs 12 residues. Deletions cut 8 bases from V and 0 bases from J, with 6 bases between. Per germline, CDR1 ENHRY and CDR2 SYGVKD. The CDR3 DNA follows: TGTGCCATCGGTAGTAGCACAGATACGCAGTATTTT. It translates to CAIGSSTDTQYF.

V usage is TRBV5-1 and J usage is TRBJ2-5; no clear D gene. Deletions cut 1 base from V and 5 bases from J, with 15 bases between. The V gene's germline CDR1 is SGHRS and CDR2 YFSETQ. The CDR3 is 15 amino acids. CDR3 residues: CASSLMGTDGETQYF. Written as DNA, the CDR3 is TGCGCCAGCAGCTTGATGGGAACTGATGGGGAGACCCAGTACTTC.

This clonotype was seen a few times. The junction departs from the called germline gene at one end, perhaps through a read error. The CDR3 DNA is TGTGCCAGCAGCCCCCGGACACAAGGGACCCAGTACTTC. Its translation: CASSPRTQGTQYF. The rearrangement uses TRBV3-1 and TRBJ2-5, with D possibly being TRBD1 (5 bases). Looked up from germline, CDR1 is LGHDT and CDR2 is YNNKEL (reference sequence). The CDR3 is 13 amino acids.

The chain has TRBV6-4 and TRBJ2-1, with D possibly TRBD1 on 6 matching bases. CDR3 size: 13 residues. The ends were cut back, 4 bases at V and 7 bases at J, with 11 bases in the middle. Per the germline V gene, CDR1 is MRHNA and CDR2 is SNTAGT. CDR3 loop: CASSGEQGNEQFF. The CDR3 region has the DNA TGTGCCAGCAGTGGTGAGCAGGGGAATGAGCAGTTCTTC.

This clonotype was counted only a few times. The J gene is TRBJ2-1, the V gene TRBV5-1, with no clear D. Per germline, CDR1 SGHRS and CDR2 YFSETQ. This CDR3 is built from 14 residues. Trimming took 4 bases from V and 4 from J, leaving 12 bases between them. The CDR3 nucleotides read TGCGCCAGCAGCGTCCCCCGGGCTTACAATGAGCAGTTCTTC. This encodes CASSVPRAYNEQFF.

This clonotype was seen only a few times. This sequence joins TRBV4-1 and TRBJ1-1, with 12 positions matching TRBD1. The CDR3 loop spans 14 amino acids. V trimming: 5 bases; J trimming: 9 bases; junction bases outside the gene matches: 7. The germline V gene has CDR1 MGHRA and CDR2 YSYEKL. Here the CDR3 reads CASSLGQGASKAFF. In nucleotides, the CDR3 is TGCGCCAGCAGCTTGGGACAGGGGGCATCGAAAGCTTTCTTT.